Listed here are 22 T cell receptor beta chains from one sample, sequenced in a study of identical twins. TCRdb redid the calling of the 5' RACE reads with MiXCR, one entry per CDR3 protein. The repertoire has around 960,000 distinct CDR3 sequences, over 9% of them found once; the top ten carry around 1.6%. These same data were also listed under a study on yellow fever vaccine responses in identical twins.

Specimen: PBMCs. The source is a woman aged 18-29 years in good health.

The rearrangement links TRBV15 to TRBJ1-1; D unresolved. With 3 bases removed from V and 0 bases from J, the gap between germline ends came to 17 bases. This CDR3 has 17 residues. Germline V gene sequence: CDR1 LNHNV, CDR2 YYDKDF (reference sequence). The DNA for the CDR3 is TGTGCCACCAGCAGCAGGCGGATTGGTCGCATGAACACTGAAGCTTTCTTT. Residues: CATSSRRIGRMNTEAFF.

The chain's CDR3 is CATSPSLGLLSYNEQFF. The CDR3 region has the DNA TGTGCCACCAGTCCATCCCTGGGACTTCTCTCCTACAATGAGCAGTTCTTC. This chain uses TRBV24-1 with TRBJ2-1; possible D gene TRBD2, 6 bases. V was clipped by 6 bases and J by 0 bases, with 17 bases between them. This CDR3 spans 17 amino acids. Germline CDR1 and CDR2: KGHDR and SFDVKD.

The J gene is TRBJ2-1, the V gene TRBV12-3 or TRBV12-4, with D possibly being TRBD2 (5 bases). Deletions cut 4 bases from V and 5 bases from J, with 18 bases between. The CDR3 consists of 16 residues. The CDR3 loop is CASSWFPGITHNEQFF. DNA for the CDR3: TGTGCCAGCAGTTGGTTTCCGGGGATTACGCACAATGAGCAGTTCTTC.

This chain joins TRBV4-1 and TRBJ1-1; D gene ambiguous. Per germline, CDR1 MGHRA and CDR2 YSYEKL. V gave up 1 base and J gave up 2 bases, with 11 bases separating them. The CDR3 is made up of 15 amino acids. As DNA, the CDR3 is TGCGCCAGCAGCCAAGTCTCAGAAATAAACACTGAAGCTTTCTTT. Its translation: CASSQVSEINTEAFF.

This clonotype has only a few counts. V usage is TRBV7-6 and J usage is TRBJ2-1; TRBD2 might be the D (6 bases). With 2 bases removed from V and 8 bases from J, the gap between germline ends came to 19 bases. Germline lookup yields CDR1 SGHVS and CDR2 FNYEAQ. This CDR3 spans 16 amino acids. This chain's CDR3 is CASSLSPGPEGYEQFF. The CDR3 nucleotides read TGTGCCAGCAGCTTATCGCCGGGACCGGAGGGGTATGAGCAGTTCTTC.

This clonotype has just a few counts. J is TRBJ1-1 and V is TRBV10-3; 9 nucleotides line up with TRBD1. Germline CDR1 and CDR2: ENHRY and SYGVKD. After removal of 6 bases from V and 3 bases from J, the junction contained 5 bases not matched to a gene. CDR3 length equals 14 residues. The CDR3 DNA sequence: TGTGCCATCAGACCAGGGACAGGGTACACTGAAGCTTTCTTT. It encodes CAIRPGTGYTEAFF.

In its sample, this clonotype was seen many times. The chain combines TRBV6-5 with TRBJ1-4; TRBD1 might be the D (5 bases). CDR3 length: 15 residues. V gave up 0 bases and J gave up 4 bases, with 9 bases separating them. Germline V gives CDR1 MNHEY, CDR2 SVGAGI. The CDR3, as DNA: TGTGCCAGCAGTTACTCGGGGGGGTTTAATGAAAAACTGTTTTTT. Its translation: CASSYSGGFNEKLFF.

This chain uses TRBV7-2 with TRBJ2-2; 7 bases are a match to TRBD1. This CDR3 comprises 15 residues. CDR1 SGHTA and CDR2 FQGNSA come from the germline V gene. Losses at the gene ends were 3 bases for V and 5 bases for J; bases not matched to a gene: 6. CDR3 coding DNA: TGTGCCAGCAGCTTGCCGGACAGGCCTACCGGGGAGCTGTTTTTT. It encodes CASSLPDRPTGELFF. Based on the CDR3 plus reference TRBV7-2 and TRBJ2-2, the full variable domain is GAGVSQSPSNKVTEKGKDVELRCDPISGHTALYWYRQSLGQGLEFLIYFQGNSAPDKSGLPSDRFSAERTGGSVSTLTIQRTQQEDSAVYLCASSLPDRPTGELFFGEGSRLTVL.

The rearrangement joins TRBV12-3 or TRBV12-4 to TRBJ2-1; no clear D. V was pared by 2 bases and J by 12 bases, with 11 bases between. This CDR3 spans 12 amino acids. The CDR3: CASSLLGLGQFF. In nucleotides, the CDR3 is TGTGCCAGCAGTTTATTGGGGTTAGGGCAGTTCTTC.

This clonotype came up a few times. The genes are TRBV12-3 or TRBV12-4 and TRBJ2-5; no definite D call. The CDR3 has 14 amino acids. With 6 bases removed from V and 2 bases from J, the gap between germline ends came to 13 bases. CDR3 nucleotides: TGTGCCAGCAGGAAGGACCCCCGTCAAGAGACCCAGTACTTC. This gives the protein CASRKDPRQETQYF.

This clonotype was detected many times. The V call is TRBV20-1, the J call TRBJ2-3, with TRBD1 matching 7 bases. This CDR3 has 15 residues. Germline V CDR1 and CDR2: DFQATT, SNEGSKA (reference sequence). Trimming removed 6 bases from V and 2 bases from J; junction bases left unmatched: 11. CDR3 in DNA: TGCAGTGCAAGGCCCGGGACAGACCACACAGATACGCAGTATTTT. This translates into CSARPGTDHTDTQYF.

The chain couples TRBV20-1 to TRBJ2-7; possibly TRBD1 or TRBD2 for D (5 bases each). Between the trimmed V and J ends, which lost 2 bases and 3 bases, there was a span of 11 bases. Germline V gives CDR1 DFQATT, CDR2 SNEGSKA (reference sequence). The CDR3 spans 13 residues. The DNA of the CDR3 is TGCAGTGCTAGATCGGGACCGCACTACGAGCAGTACTTC. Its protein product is CSARSGPHYEQYF.

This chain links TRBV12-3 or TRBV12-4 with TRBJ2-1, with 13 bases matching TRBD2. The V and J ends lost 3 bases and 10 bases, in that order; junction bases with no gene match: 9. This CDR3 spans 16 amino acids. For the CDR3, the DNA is TGTGCCAGCAGTTTCCTCTCCGGGACTAGCGGGAAGGAGCAGTTCTTC. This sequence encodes CASSFLSGTSGKEQFF.

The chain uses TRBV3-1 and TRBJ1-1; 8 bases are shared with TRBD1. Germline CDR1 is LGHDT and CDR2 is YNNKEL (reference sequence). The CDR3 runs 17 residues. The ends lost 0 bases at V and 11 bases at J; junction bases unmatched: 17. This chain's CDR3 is CASSQEGGGRGPSMAFF. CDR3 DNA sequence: TGTGCCAGCAGCCAAGAGGGGGGGGGCAGGGGGCCCTCGATGGCTTTCTTT.

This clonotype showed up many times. CDR3 sequence (DNA): TGTGCCAGCAGTGATTCCGGGACCATGAACACTGAAGCTTTCTTT. Translation: CASSDSGTMNTEAFF. The chain employs TRBV25-1 and TRBJ1-1; possible D gene TRBD1, 5 bases. The CDR3 sequence is 15 residues long. The germline V gene has CDR1 MGHDK and CDR2 SYGVNS. The germline V and J ends were trimmed by 3 bases and 0 bases, with 11 bases remaining between them. The entire variable domain, with the rest obtained from reference TRBV25-1 and TRBJ1-1, is as follows: EADIYQTPRYLVIGTGKKITLECSQTMGHDKMYWYQQDPGMELHLIHYSYGVNSTEKGDLSSESTVSRIRTEHFPLTLESARPSHTSQYLCASSDSGTMNTEAFFGQGTRLTVV.

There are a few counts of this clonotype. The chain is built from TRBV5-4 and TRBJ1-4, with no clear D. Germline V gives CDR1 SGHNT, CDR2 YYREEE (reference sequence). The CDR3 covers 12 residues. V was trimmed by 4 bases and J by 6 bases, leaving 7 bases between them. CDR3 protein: CASSRPDEKLFF. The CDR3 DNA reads TGTGCCAGCAGCCGCCCGGATGAAAAACTGTTTTTT. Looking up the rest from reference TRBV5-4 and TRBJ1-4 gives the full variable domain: ETGVTQSPTHLIKTRGQQVTLRCSSQSGHNTVSWYQQALGQGPQFIFQYYREEENGRGNFPPRFSGLQFPNYSSELNVNALELDDSALYLCASSRPDEKLFFGSGTQLSVL.

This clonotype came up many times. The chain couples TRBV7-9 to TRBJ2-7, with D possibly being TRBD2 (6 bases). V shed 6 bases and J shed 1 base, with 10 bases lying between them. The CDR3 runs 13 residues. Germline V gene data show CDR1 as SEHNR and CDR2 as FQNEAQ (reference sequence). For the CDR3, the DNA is TGTGCCAGCAGTTTTGGAGGGTCCTACGAGCAGTACGTC. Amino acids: CASSFGGSYEQYV.

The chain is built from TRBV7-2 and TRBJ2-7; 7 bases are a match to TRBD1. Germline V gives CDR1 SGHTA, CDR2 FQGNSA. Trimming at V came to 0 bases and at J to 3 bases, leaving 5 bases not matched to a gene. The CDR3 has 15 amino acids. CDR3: CASSLAGQTFYEQYV. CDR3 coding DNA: TGTGCCAGCAGCTTAGCGGGACAGACCTTCTACGAGCAGTACGTC.

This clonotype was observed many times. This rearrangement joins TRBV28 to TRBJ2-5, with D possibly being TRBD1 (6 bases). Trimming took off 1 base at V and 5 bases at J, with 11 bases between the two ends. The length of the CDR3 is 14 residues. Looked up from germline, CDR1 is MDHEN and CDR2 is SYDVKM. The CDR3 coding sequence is TGTGCCAGCAGTTTATTGGGGGCGCGGGAGACCCAGTACTTC. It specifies CASSLLGARETQYF.

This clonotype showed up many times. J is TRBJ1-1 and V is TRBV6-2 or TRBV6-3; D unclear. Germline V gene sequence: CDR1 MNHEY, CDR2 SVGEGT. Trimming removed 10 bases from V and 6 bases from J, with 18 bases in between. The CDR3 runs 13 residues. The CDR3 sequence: CAITQREIAEAFF. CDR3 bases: TGTGCCATCACGCAGAGAGAGATTGCTGAAGCTTTCTTT.

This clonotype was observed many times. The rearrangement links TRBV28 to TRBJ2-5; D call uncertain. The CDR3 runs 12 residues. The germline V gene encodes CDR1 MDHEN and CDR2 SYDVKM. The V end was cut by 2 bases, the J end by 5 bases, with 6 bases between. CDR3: CASSLPGETQYF. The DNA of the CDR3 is TGTGCCAGCAGTTTACCTGGTGAGACCCAGTACTTC.

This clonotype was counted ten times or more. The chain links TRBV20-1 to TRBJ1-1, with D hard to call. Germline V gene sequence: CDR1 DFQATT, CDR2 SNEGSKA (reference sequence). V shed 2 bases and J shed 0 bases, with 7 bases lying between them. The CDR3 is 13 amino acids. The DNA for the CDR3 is TGCAGTGCTAGACAGCGATTGAACACTGAAGCTTTCTTT. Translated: CSARQRLNTEAFF.